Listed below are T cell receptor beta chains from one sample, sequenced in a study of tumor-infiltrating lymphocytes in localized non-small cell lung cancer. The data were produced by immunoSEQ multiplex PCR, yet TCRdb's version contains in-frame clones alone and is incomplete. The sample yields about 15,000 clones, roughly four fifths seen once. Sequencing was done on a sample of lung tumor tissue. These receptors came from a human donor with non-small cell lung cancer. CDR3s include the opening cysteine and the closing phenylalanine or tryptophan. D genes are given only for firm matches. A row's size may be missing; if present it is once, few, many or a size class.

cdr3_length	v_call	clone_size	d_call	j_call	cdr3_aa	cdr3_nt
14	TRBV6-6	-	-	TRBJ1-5	CASSYSNRGQPQHF	TGTGCCAGCAGTTACTCGAATAGGGGTCAGCCCCAGCATTTT
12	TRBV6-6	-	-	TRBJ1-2	CASLPGYYGYTF	TGTGCCAGCCTCCCGGGCTACTATGGCTACACCTTC
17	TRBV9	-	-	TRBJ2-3	CASSAQSGTTRTDTQYF	TGTGCCAGCAGCGCCCAGTCCGGGACAACTCGCACAGATACGCAGTATTTT
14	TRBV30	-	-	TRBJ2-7	CAWSPLPYSYEQYF	TGTGCCTGGAGTCCCCTGCCGTACTCCTACGAGCAGTACTTC
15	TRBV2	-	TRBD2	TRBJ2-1	CASAGGTSVYNEQFF	TGTGCCAGCGCGGGCGGGACTAGCGTATACAATGAGCAGTTCTTC
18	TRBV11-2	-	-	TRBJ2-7	CASSLGGLGAKKSNEQYF	TGTGCCAGCAGCTTAGGGGGCCTGGGGGCGAAAAAGTCCAACGAGCAGTACTTC
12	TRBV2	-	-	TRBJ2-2	CASRTGVGELFF	TGTGCCAGCAGAACGGGAGTCGGGGAGCTGTTTTTT
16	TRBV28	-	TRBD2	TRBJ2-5	CASSLEASGSVETQYF	TGTGCCAGCAGTTTAGAGGCTAGCGGGAGCGTGGAGACCCAGTACTTC
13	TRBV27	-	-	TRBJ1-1	CASSVFRYPEAFF	TGTGCCAGCAGTGTATTCCGGTACCCTGAAGCTTTCTTT
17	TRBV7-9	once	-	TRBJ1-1	CASSLVAGMRQNTEAFF	TGTGCCAGCAGCTTAGTTGCTGGTATGCGCCAGAACACTGAAGCTTTCTTT
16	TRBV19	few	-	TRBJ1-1	CASSPYSGLMNTEAFF	TGTGCCAGTAGTCCCTACTCAGGACTCATGAACACTGAAGCTTTCTTT
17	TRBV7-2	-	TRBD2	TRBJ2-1	CASSPVAGAYLDNEQFF	TGTGCCAGCAGCCCCGTAGCGGGAGCTTATCTGGACAATGAGCAGTTCTTC
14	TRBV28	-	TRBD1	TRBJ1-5	CASSQDRGDQPQHF	TGTGCCAGCAGCCAGGACAGGGGTGATCAGCCCCAGCATTTT
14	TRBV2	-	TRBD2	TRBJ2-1	CAGTSGGVGNEQFF	TGTGCCGGGACTAGCGGGGGGGTGGGAAATGAGCAGTTCTTC
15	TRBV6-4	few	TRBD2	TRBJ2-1	CASSAASGGYNEQFF	TGTGCCAGCAGTGCGGCTAGCGGGGGATACAATGAGCAGTTCTTC
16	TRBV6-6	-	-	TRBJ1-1	CASSSAGGGASTEAFF	TGTGCCAGCAGTTCCGCAGGAGGGGGGGCTAGCACTGAAGCTTTCTTT
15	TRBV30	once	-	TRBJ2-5	CAWSVALGGRETQYF	TGTGCCTGGAGTGTAGCCCTGGGGGGCCGAGAGACCCAGTACTTC
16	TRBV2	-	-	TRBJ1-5	CASSDRGRDSNQPQHF	TGTGCCAGCAGTGACCGGGGTAGGGATAGCAATCAGCCCCAGCATTTT
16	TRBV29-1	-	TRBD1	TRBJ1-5	CSGRDRVRVGNQPQHF	TGCAGCGGCCGGGACAGGGTAAGAGTGGGCAATCAGCCCCAGCATTTT
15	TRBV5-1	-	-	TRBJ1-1	CASSLDLGMNTEAFF	TGCGCCAGCAGCTTGGATCTGGGTATGAACACTGAAGCTTTCTTT
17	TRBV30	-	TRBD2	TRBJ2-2	CAWSVLAGVGNTGELFF	TGTGCCTGGAGTGTACTTGCGGGAGTGGGGAACACCGGGGAGCTGTTTTTT
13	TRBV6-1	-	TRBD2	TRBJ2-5	CASWRGAQETQYF	TGTGCCAGCTGGCGGGGGGCCCAAGAGACCCAGTACTTC
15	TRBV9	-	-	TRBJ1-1	CASSVEGREGTEAFF	TGTGCCAGCAGCGTAGAGGGCAGGGAAGGAACTGAAGCTTTCTTT
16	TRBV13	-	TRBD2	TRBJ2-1	CASSSRLAASYNEQFF	TGTGCCAGCAGCAGCCGACTAGCAGCATCCTACAATGAGCAGTTCTTC
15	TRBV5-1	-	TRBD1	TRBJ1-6	CASSLATGGDSPLHF	TGCGCCAGCAGCTTGGCGACAGGGGGTGATTCACCCCTCCACTTT
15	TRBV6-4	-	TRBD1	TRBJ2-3	CASSDLGQGPDTQYF	TGTGCCAGCAGTGATCTCGGACAGGGTCCAGATACGCAGTATTTT
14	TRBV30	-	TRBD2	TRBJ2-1	CARGGAFPGNEQFF	TGTGCCCGCGGGGGGGCCTTTCCGGGGAATGAGCAGTTCTTC
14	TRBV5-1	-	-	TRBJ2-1	CASSFSSSYNEQFF	TGCGCCAGCAGCTTTAGTAGCTCCTACAATGAGCAGTTCTTC
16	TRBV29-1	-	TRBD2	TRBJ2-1	CSVEPSGLAAYNEQFF	TGCAGCGTTGAACCCTCCGGACTAGCGGCCTACAATGAGCAGTTCTTC
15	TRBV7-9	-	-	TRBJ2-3	CASSRFGGEADTQYF	TGTGCCAGCAGTCGTTTCGGGGGCGAAGCAGATACGCAGTATTTT
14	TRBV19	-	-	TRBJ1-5	CASSPGGGNQPQHF	TGTGCCAGTAGTCCGGGGGGTGGCAATCAGCCCCAGCATTTT
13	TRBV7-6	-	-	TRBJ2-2	CASSLIDPGELFF	TGTGCCAGCAGCTTAATCGACCCCGGGGAGCTGTTTTTT
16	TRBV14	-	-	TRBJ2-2	CASSQDNAVNTGELFF	TGTGCCAGCAGCCAAGATAATGCCGTCAACACCGGGGAGCTGTTTTTT
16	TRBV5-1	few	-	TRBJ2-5	CASSLGAAGHQETQYF	TGCGCCAGCAGCTTGGGAGCGGCAGGCCACCAAGAGACCCAGTACTTC
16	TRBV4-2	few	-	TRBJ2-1	CASSPELQGNNNEQFF	TGTGCCAGCAGCCCAGAACTCCAGGGGAATAACAATGAGCAGTTCTTC
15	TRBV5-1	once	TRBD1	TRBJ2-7	CASSLRQGGSYEQYF	TGCGCCAGCAGCTTGCGACAGGGGGGCTCCTACGAGCAGTACTTC
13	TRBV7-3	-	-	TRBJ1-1	CASSFGGNTEAFF	TGTGCCAGCAGCTTCGGGGGGAACACTGAAGCTTTCTTT
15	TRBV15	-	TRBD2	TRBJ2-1	CATSRVGLAGVEQFF	TGTGCCACCAGCAGAGTGGGACTAGCGGGAGTTGAGCAGTTCTTC
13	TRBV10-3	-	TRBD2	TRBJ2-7	CAIRRLADYEQYF	TGTGCCATCAGAAGACTAGCCGATTACGAGCAGTACTTC
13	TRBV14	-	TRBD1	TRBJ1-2	CASSPGQNNGYTF	TGTGCCAGCAGCCCGGGACAGAACAATGGCTACACCTTC
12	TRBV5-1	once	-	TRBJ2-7	CASSPAPYEQYF	TGCGCCAGCAGCCCTGCCCCCTACGAGCAGTACTTC
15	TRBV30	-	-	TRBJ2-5	CAWSANSGEGETQYF	TGTGCCTGGAGTGCTAACTCAGGGGAGGGAGAGACCCAGTACTTC
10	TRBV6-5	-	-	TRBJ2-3	CASSADTQYF	TGTGCCAGCAGTGCCGATACGCAGTATTTT
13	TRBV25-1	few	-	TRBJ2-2	CASKETYTGELFF	TGTGCCAGCAAAGAGACCTACACCGGGGAGCTGTTTTTT
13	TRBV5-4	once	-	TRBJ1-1	CASSLELNTEAFF	TGTGCCAGCAGCTTGGAACTTAACACTGAAGCTTTCTTT
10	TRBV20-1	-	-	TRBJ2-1	CSVTYNEQFF	TGCAGTGTTACCTACAATGAGCAGTTCTTC
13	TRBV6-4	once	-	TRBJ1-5	CASSPTPAQPQHF	TGTGCCAGCAGTCCGACCCCGGCCCAGCCCCAGCATTTT
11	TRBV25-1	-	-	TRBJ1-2	CASSEYYGYTF	TGTGCCAGCAGTGAATACTATGGCTACACCTTC
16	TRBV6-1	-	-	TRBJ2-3	CASSEQDPPLTDTQYF	TGTGCCAGCAGTGAGCAGGACCCTCCTCTCACAGATACGCAGTATTTT
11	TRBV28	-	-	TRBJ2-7	CASSTIYEQYF	TGTGCCAGCAGTACCATTTACGAGCAGTACTTC
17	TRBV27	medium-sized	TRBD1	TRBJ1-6	CASSPTQGDSYNSPLHF	TGTGCCAGCAGTCCTACACAGGGGGATTCCTATAATTCACCCCTCCACTTT
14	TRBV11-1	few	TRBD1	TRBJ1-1	CASSLGDRNTEAFF	TGTGCCAGCAGCTTAGGGGACAGGAACACTGAAGCTTTCTTT
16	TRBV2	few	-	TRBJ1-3	CASSEGTGNSGNTIYF	TGTGCCAGCAGTGAGGGAACAGGGAACTCTGGAAACACCATATATTTT